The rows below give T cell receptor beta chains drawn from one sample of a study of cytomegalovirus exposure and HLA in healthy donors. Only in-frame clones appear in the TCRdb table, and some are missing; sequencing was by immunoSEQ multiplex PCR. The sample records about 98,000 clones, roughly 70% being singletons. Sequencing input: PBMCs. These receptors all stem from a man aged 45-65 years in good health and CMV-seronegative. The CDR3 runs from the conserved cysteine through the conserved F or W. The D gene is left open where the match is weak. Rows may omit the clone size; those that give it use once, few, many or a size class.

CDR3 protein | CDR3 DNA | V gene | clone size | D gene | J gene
CASSPGTGDTYEQYF | TGTGCTAGCAGTCCCGGCACAGGGGACACCTACGAGCAGTACTTC | TRBV7-7 | - | TRBD1 | TRBJ2-7
CASTHRGRAHEQYF | TGTGCCAGCACCCACAGGGGGCGCGCCCACGAGCAGTACTTC | TRBV6-5 | - | TRBD1 | TRBJ2-7
CASSLSGRDSYEQYF | TGTGCCAGCAGTTTATCTGGCAGGGATTCCTACGAGCAGTACTTC | TRBV27 | - | - | TRBJ2-7
CASSPPTGFGANEKLFF | TGTGCCAGCTCACCACCGACCGGTTTCGGGGCTAATGAAAAACTGTTTTTT | TRBV18 | - | - | TRBJ1-4
CASIPIKLGHNTGELFF | TGTGCCAGCATTCCAATTAAATTGGGCCACAACACCGGGGAGCTGTTTTTT | TRBV27 | - | - | TRBJ2-2
CASSAALAGKQETQYF | TGTGCCAGCAGTGCCGCGCTAGCGGGAAAACAAGAGACCCAGTACTTC | TRBV28 | - | TRBD2 | TRBJ2-5
CASSSFYEQYF | TGTGCCAGCAGTTCCTTCTACGAGCAGTACTTC | TRBV6-5 | few | - | TRBJ2-7
CASSESEGVGYTF | TGCGCCAGCAGTGAGTCGGAGGGCGTTGGCTACACCTTC | TRBV10-2 | - | - | TRBJ1-2
CAWSLGLAGSGELFF | TGTGCCTGGAGTCTCGGGTTAGCGGGGTCCGGGGAGCTGTTTTTT | TRBV30 | - | TRBD2 | TRBJ2-2
CSAVPDSIQETQYF | TGCAGCGCGGTGCCGGACAGCATCCAAGAGACCCAGTACTTC | TRBV29-1 | - | - | TRBJ2-5
CSVDTGVTGEQYF | TGCAGCGTTGATACCGGGGTAACCGGCGAGCAGTACTTC | TRBV29-1 | - | - | TRBJ2-7
CASSPPLGGWDEQYF | TGTGCCAGCTCACCACCGCTGGGGGGGTGGGACGAGCAGTACTTC | TRBV18 | - | TRBD2 | TRBJ2-7
CASSFPTRGRDNEQFF | TGTGCCAGCAGTTTTCCCACTCGGGGGAGGGACAATGAGCAGTTCTTC | TRBV28 | - | TRBD2 | TRBJ2-1
CATSTGQGVNEQFF | TGTGCCACCAGCACCGGACAGGGCGTCAATGAGCAGTTCTTC | TRBV15 | - | TRBD1 | TRBJ2-1
CASSFKNTEAFF | TGTGCCAGTAGTTTCAAGAACACTGAAGCTTTCTTT | TRBV19 | few | - | TRBJ1-1
CASSGAGEGEQYF | TGTGCCAGCAGCGGAGCGGGGGAGGGTGAGCAGTACTTC | TRBV4-2 | - | TRBD2 | TRBJ2-7
CASSEGASGIYEQYF | TGTGCCAGCAGTGAAGGGGCTAGCGGGATTTACGAGCAGTACTTC | TRBV2 | - | TRBD2 | TRBJ2-7
CASSEDTGVNEQFF | TGTGCCAGCAGTGAAGATACAGGGGTCAATGAGCAGTTCTTC | TRBV6-4 | - | TRBD1 | TRBJ2-1
CASSVSPVSNEQFF | TGTGCTAGCAGCGTCTCGCCGGTGAGCAATGAGCAGTTCTTC | TRBV7-7 | - | - | TRBJ2-1
CASSTHPSSYNSPLHF | TGTGCCAGTAGTACTCACCCGAGCTCCTATAATTCACCCCTCCACTTT | TRBV19 | - | - | TRBJ1-6
CASRGGWGQATGELFF | TGTGCCAGCCGGGGGGGGTGGGGGCAGGCCACCGGGGAGCTGTTTTTT | TRBV27 | - | TRBD2 | TRBJ2-2
CASSLQGAKNIQYF | TGTGCCAGCAGCTTGCAGGGCGCCAAAAACATTCAGTACTTC | TRBV5-4 | - | - | TRBJ2-4
CASKTGRRGYTF | TGTGCCAGCAAAACGGGGAGAAGAGGCTACACCTTC | TRBV27 | - | - | TRBJ1-2
CASSSWTGNTGELFF | TGTGCTAGCAGCTCGTGGACAGGGAACACCGGGGAGCTGTTTTTT | TRBV7-7 | - | TRBD1 | TRBJ2-2
CASSPGGGREKLFF | TGTGCCAGCAGCCCGGGGGGGGGAAGAGAAAAACTGTTTTTT | TRBV28 | - | - | TRBJ1-4
CASSVADRAYEQYF | TGTGCCAGCAGTGTGGCGGACAGAGCCTACGAGCAGTACTTC | TRBV6-1 | - | - | TRBJ2-7
CASSRAGAGDNEQFF | TGCGCCAGCAGCCGCGCCGGGGCAGGGGACAATGAGCAGTTCTTC | TRBV5-1 | - | - | TRBJ2-1
CAWSPRAAGLRANVLTF | TGTGCCTGGAGCCCGAGGGCGGCAGGTCTTAGGGCCAACGTCCTGACTTTC | TRBV30 | - | - | TRBJ2-6
CASILMAGRDYEQYF | TGTGCCAGCATCTTGATGGCAGGTCGAGACTACGAGCAGTACTTC | TRBV6-1 | - | - | TRBJ2-7
CASSLTDGAYYGYTF | TGTGCCAGTAGCCTGACAGATGGGGCGTACTATGGCTACACCTTC | TRBV19 | - | - | TRBJ1-2
CASSSRTGEAFF | TGTGCCAGCAGTTCCCGGACAGGGGAAGCTTTCTTT | TRBV28 | - | TRBD1 | TRBJ1-1
CASSLGGVAGAYNEQFF | TGTGCCAGCAGCTTGGGAGGCGTGGCGGGAGCCTACAATGAGCAGTTCTTC | TRBV5-4 | - | TRBD2 | TRBJ2-1
CASSFGLAGSRSYNEQFF | TGTGCCAGCAGCTTTGGACTAGCGGGGTCCCGGTCCTACAATGAGCAGTTCTTC | TRBV7-2 | - | TRBD2 | TRBJ2-1
CATSPPSGRPSSYNEQFF | TGTGCCACCAGTCCGCCTAGCGGGAGGCCGAGCTCCTACAATGAGCAGTTCTTC | TRBV15 | once | TRBD2 | TRBJ2-1
CASSDDRGYSPLHF | TGTGCCAGCAGCGACGACAGGGGATATTCACCCCTCCACTTT | TRBV6-5 | - | TRBD1 | TRBJ1-6
CASSLSAGKNYGYTF | TGTGCCAGCAGTTTATCGGCGGGGAAAAACTATGGCTACACCTTC | TRBV27 | few | - | TRBJ1-2
CAISIRGRETQYF | TGTGCCATCAGTATTAGGGGGCGGGAGACCCAGTACTTC | TRBV10-3 | - | TRBD1 | TRBJ2-5
CASSSGTPSSYEQYF | TGCGCCAGCAGCTCGGGGACTCCTAGCTCCTACGAGCAGTACTTC | TRBV5-1 | few | - | TRBJ2-7
CASSSRQGVGETQYF | TGTGCCAGCAGTTCCCGACAGGGGGTAGGGGAGACCCAGTACTTC | TRBV27 | - | TRBD1 | TRBJ2-5
CASRPLTGLLSGYTF | TGTGCCAGCAGACCACTGACAGGGCTGTTGTCTGGCTACACCTTC | TRBV6-6 | - | TRBD1 | TRBJ1-2
CASNWDWASYEQYF | TGTGCCAGCAACTGGGACTGGGCCTCCTACGAGCAGTACTTC | TRBV2 | - | - | TRBJ2-7
CASSFKGLDEQYF | TGTGCCAGCAGCTTTAAGGGACTAGATGAGCAGTACTTC | TRBV7-2 | - | TRBD2 | TRBJ2-5
CASSRDRGNTGELFF | TGTGCCAGCAGCCGGGACAGGGGGAACACCGGGGAGCTGTTTTTT | TRBV27 | - | TRBD1 | TRBJ2-2
CATSRDPQGPWPQHF | TGTGCCACCAGCAGAGATCCCCAGGGTCCATGGCCCCAGCATTTT | TRBV15 | - | - | TRBJ1-5
CASSPTLSVPEQYF | TGTGCCAGCAGCCCCACCCTTAGCGTCCCCGAGCAGTACTTC | TRBV7-6 | - | - | TRBJ2-7
CASSPGPGTYKYF | TGTGCCAGCAGCCCTGGTCCCGGGACATACAAGTACTTC | TRBV14 | - | - | TRBJ2-7
CASSVIFNQPQHF | TGTGCCAGCAGCGTAATCTTCAATCAGCCCCAGCATTTT | TRBV7-2 | - | - | TRBJ1-5
CASSLYNYGYTF | TGTGCCAGCAGTTTGTATAACTATGGCTACACCTTC | TRBV28 | - | - | TRBJ1-2
CASRPWTSGGAGADTQYF | TGTGCCAGCAGACCTTGGACTAGCGGGGGGGCCGGGGCAGATACGCAGTATTTT | TRBV27 | - | TRBD2 | TRBJ2-3
CASSYSSSGKGSPLHF | TGTGCCAGCAGTTACTCGAGCTCGGGGAAAGGATCACCCCTCCACTTT | TRBV6-5 | - | - | TRBJ1-6
CAEQGSTEAFF | TGTGCCGAACAGGGAAGCACTGAAGCTTTCTTT | TRBV2 | - | - | TRBJ1-1
CASSYSRTTEWAFF | TGTGCCAGCAGTTACTCGAGGACGACAGAGTGGGCTTTCTTT | TRBV6-5 | - | - | TRBJ1-1
CASSLGAEMGYGYTF | TGTGCCAGCAGCTTAGGCGCGGAGATGGGCTATGGCTACACCTTC | TRBV7-9 | - | - | TRBJ1-2